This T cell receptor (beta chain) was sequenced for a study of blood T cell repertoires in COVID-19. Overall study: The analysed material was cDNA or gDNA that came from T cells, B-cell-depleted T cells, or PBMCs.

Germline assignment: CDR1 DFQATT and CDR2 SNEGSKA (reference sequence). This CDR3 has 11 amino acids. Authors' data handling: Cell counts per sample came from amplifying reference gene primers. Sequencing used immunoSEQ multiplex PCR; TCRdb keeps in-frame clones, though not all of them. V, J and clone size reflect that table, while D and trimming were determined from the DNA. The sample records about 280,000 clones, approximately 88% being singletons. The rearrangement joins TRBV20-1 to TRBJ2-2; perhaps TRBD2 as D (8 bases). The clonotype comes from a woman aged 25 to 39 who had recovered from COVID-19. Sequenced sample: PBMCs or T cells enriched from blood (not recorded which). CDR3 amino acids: CSGRGPGELFF. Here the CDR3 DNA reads TGCAGCGGGAGGGGGCCCGGGGAGCTGTTTTTT.